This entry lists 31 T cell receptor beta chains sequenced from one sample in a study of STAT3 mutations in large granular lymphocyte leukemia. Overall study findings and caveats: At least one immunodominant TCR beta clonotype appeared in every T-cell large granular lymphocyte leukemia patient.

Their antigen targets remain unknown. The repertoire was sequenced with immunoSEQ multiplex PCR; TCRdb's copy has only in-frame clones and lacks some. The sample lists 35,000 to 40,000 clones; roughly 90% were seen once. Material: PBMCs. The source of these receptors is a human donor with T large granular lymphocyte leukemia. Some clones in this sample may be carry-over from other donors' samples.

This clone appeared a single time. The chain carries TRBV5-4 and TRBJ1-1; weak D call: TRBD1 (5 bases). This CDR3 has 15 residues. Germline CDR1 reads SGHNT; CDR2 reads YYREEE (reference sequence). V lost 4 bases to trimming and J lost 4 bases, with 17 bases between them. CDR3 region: CASSPPRAGGTEAFF. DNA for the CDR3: TGTGCCAGCAGCCCCCCCAGGGCTGGGGGCACTGAAGCTTTCTTT.

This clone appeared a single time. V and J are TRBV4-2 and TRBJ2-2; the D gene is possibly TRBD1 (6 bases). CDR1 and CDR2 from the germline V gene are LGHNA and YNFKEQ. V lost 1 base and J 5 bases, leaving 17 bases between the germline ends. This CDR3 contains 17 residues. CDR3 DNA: TGTGCCAGCAGCCAAGCCGGGACATACGAAGAGACCGGGGAGCTGTTTTTT. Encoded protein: CASSQAGTYEETGELFF.

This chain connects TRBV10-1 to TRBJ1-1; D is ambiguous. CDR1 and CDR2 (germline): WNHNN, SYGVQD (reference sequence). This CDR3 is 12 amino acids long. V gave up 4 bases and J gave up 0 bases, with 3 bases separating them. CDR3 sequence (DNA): TGCGCCAGCAGTGGTTTGAACACTGAAGCTTTCTTT. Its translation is CASSGLNTEAFF.

The CDR3 is CASSSTDTQYF. The CDR3 coding sequence is TGTGCCAGCAGTTCCACAGATACGCAGTATTTT. The genes are TRBV6-6 and TRBJ2-3; D gene ambiguous. CDR3 size: 11 residues. Trimming shortened V by 4 bases and J by 2 bases, and 1 base separated the two germline ends. CDR1 and CDR2 (germline): MNHNY, SVGAGI (reference sequence).

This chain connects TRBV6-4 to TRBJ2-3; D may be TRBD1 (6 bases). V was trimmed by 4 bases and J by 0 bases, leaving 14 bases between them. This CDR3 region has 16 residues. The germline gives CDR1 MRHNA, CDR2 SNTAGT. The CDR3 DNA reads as TGTGCCAGCAGTGCTGTGGGGACACCGAGCACAGATACGCAGTATTTT. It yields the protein CASSAVGTPSTDTQYF.

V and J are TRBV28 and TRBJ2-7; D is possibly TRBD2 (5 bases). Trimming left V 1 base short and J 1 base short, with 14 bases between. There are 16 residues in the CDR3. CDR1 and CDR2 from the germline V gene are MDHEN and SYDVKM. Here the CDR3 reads CASSLFSAPGSYEQYF. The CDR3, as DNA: TGTGCCAGCAGTTTATTCTCCGCCCCGGGGTCCTACGAGCAGTACTTC.

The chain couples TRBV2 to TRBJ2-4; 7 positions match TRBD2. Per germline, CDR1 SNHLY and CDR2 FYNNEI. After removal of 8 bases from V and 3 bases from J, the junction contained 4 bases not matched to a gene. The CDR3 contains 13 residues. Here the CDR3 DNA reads TGTGCCAGCTTGGCGGGGGACAAAAACATTCAGTACTTC. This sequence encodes CASLAGDKNIQYF.

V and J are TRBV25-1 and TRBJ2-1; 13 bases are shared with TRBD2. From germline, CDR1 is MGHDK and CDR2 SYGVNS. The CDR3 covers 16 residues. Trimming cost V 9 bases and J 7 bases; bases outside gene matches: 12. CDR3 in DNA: TGTGCCAGTTCCCGGACTAGCGGGGGCCAGGGGAATGAGCAGTTCTTC. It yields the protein CASSRTSGGQGNEQFF.

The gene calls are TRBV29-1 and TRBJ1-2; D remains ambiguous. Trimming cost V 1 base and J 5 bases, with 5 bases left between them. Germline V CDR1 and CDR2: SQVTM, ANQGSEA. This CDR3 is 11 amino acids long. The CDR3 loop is CSVEAEYGYTF. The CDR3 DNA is TGCAGCGTTGAAGCGGAATATGGCTACACCTTC.

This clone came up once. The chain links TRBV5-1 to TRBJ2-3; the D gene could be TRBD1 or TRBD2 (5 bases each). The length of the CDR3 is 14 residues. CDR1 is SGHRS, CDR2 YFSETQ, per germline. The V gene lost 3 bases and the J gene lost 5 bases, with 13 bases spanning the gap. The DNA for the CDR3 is TGCGCCAGCAGCTCAGGGACCGGGTTAGATACGCAGTATTTT. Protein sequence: CASSSGTGLDTQYF.

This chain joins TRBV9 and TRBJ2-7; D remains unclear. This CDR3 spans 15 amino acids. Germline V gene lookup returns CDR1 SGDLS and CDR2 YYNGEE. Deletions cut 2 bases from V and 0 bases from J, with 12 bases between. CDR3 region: CASSVLDGFSYEQYF. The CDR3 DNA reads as TGTGCCAGCAGCGTTTTGGACGGATTCTCCTACGAGCAGTACTTC.

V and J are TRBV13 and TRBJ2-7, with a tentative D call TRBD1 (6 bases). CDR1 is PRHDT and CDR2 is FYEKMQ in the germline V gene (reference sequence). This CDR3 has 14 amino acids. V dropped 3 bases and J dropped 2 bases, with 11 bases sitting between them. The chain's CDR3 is CASSLNRDTYEQYF. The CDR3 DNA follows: TGTGCCAGCAGCTTGAACAGGGACACCTACGAGCAGTACTTC.

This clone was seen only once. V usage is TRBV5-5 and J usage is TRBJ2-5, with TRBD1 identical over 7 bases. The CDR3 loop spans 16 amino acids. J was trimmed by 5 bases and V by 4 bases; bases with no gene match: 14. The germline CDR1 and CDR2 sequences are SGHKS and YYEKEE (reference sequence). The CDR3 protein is CASSLGQESMRETQYF. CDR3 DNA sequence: TGTGCCAGCAGCCTAGGACAGGAGAGCATGCGGGAGACCCAGTACTTC. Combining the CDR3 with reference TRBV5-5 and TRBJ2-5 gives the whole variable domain DAGVTQSPTHLIKTRGQQVTLRCSPISGHKSVSWYQQVLGQGPQFIFQYYEKEERGRGNFPDRFSARQFPNYSSELNVNALLLGDSALYLCASSLGQESMRETQYFGPGTRLLVL.

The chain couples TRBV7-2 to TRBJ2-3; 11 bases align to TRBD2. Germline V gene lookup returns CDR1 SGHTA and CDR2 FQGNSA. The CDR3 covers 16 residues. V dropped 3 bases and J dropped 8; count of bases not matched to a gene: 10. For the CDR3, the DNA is TGTGCCAGCAGCTTTTTAGCGGGGGGGCCTAGTGGTACGCAGTATTTT. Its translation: CASSFLAGGPSGTQYF. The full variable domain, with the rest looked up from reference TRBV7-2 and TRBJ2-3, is GAGVSQSPSNKVTEKGKDVELRCDPISGHTALYWYRQSLGQGLEFLIYFQGNSAPDKSGLPSDRFSAERTGGSVSTLTIQRTQQEDSAVYLCASSFLAGGPSGTQYFGPGTRLTVL.

CDR3 residues: CASSVQAGLSYNEQFF. CDR3 nucleotide sequence: TGTGCCAGCAGCGTTCAAGCGGGGCTCTCCTACAATGAGCAGTTCTTC. The V and J genes are TRBV9 and TRBJ2-1; TRBD2 aligns across 7 bases. The V and J ends lost 2 bases and 0 bases, in that order; junction bases with no gene match: 5. The CDR3 consists of 16 residues. CDR1 is SGDLS, CDR2 YYNGEE, per germline.

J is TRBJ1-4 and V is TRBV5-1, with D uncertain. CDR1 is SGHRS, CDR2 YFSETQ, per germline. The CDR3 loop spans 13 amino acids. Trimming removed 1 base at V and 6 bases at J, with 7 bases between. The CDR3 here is CASSLRTDEKLFF. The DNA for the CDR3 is TGCGCCAGCAGCTTGAGGACGGATGAAAAACTGTTTTTT.

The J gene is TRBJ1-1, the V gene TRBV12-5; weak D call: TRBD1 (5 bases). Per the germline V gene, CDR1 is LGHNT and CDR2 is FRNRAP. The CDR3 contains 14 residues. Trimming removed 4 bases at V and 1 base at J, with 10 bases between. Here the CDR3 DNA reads TGTGCTAGTGGTTCAGGGCAATCGAACACTGAAGCTTTCTTT. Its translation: CASGSGQSNTEAFF.

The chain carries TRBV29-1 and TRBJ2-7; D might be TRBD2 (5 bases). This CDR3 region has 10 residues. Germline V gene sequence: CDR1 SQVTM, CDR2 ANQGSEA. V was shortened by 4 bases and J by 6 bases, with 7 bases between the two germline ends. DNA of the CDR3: TGCAGCGTTGGGGGAGTCGAGCAGTACTTC. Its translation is CSVGGVEQYF.

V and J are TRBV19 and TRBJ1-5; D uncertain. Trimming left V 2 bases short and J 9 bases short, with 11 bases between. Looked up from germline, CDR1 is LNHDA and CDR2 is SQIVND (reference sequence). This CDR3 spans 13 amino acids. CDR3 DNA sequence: TGTGCCAGTAGTATATCCCCTATCGGGCCCCAGCATTTT. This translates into CASSISPIGPQHF. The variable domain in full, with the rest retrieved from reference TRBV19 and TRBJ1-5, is DGGITQSPKYLFRKEGQNVTLSCEQNLNHDAMYWYRQDPGQGLRLIYYSQIVNDFQKGDIAEGYSVSREKKESFPLTVTSAQKNPTAFYLCASSISPIGPQHFGDGTRLSIL.

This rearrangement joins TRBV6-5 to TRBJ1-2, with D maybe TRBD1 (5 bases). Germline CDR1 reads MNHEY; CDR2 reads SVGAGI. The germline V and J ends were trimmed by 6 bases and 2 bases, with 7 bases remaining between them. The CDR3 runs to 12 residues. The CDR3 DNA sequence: TGTGCCAGCAGAGGGACCAACTATGGCTACACCTTC. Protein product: CASRGTNYGYTF.

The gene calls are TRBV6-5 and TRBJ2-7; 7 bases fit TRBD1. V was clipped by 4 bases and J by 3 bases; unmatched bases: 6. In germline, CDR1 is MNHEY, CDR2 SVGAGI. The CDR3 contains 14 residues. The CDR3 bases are TGTGCCAGCAGTTGGGGACAGTTCCACTACGAGCAGTACTTC. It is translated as CASSWGQFHYEQYF.

CDR3 sequence (DNA): TGCGCCAGCAGCACCGGGGGAGGGACTCTGGGCGAGACCCAGTACTTC. Translating gives CASSTGGGTLGETQYF. The chain has TRBV5-1 and TRBJ2-5, with 7 nucleotides matching TRBD2. Germline loops: CDR1 SGHRS, CDR2 YFSETQ. This CDR3 is 16 amino acids long. V was pared by 4 bases and J by 5 bases, with 14 bases of the junction left unmatched.

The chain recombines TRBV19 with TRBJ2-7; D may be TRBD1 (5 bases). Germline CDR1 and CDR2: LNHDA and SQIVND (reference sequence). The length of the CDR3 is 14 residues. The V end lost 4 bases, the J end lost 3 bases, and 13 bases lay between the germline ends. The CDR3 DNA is TGTGCCAGTAGTAGGGCAGGGAAGAACTACGAGCAGTACTTC. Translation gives CASSRAGKNYEQYF.

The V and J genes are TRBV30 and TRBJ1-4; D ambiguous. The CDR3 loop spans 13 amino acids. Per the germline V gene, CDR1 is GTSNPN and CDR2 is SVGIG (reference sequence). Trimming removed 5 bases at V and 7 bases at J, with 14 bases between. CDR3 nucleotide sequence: TGTGCCTGGCCCGCTGTAGTCAGTGAAAAACTGTTTTTT. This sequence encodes CAWPAVVSEKLFF.

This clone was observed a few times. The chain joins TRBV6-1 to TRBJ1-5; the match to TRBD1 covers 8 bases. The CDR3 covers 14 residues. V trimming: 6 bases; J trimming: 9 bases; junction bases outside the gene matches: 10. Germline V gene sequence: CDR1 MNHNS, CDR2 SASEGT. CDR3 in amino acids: CASRGQGSGRPQHF. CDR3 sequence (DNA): TGTGCCAGCAGAGGACAGGGTTCAGGCAGGCCCCAGCATTTT.

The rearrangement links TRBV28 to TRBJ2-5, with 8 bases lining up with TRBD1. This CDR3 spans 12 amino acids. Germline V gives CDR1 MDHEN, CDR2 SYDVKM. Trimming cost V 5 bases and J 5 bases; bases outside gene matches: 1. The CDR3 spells CASSDRGETQYF. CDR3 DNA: TGTGCCAGCAGTGACAGGGGTGAGACCCAGTACTTC. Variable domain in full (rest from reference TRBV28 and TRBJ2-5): DVKVTQSSRYLVKRTGEKVFLECVQDMDHENMFWYRQDPGLGLRLIYFSYDVKMKEKGDIPEGYSVSREKKERFSLILESASTNQTSMYLCASSDRGETQYFGPGTRLLVL.

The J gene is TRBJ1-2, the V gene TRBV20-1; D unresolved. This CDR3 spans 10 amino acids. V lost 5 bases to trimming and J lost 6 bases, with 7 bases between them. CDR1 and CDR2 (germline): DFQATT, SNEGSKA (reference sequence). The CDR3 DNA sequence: TGCAGTGCTCCTCAGGATGGCTACACCTTC. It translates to CSAPQDGYTF.

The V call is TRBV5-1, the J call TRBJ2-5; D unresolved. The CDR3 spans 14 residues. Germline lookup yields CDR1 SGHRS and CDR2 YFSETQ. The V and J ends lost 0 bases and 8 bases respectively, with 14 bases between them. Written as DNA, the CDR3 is TGCGCCAGCAGCTTGGCACTAAACGAGGCCACCCAGTACTTC. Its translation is CASSLALNEATQYF.

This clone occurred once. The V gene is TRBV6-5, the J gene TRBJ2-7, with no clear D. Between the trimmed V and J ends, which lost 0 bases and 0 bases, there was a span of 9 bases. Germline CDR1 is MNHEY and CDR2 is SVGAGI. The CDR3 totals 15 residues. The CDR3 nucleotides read TGTGCCAGCAGTTACTCGACCGTCAGCTCCTACGAGCAGTACTTC. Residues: CASSYSTVSSYEQYF.

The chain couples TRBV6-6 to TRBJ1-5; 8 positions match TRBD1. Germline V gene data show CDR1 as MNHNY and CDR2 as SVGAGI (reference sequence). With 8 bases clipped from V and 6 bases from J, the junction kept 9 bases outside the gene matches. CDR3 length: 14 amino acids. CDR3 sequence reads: CASQDRESSQPQHF. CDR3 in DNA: TGTGCCAGCCAGGACAGGGAATCTAGTCAGCCCCAGCATTTT.

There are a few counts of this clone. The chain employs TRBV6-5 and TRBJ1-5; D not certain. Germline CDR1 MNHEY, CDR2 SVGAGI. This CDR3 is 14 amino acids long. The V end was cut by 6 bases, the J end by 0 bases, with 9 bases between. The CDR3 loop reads CASRGPSSNQPQHF. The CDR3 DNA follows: TGTGCCAGCAGAGGACCGAGTAGCAATCAGCCCCAGCATTTT.